The clone carrying this T cell receptor beta chain has a single count. Its target is unknown. As handled by the study authors: Filtering differed for immunoSEQ, which gave only junction sequences without quality scores. The data were produced by immunoSEQ multiplex PCR, yet TCRdb's version contains in-frame clones alone and is incomplete. The V and J calls and the clone size are those of that table, but D and trimming were determined from the DNA. This sample has some 200,000 clones, with approximately 70% found just once. Caucasian adults residing in Nashville, Tennessee made up all the donors. The data originate from a study of shared clonotypes between healthy human individuals. CDR3 length: 12 residues. Trimming cost V 2 bases and J 4 bases, with 5 bases left between them. Germline CDR1 reads LNHDA; CDR2 reads SQIVND (reference sequence). Whole-study results and caveats: A generally larger estimated richness was seen in naive subsets than in memory subsets.

The source is a man younger than 45 in good health. Input material: memory CD4+ T cells sorted from blood. Subset: CD45RA-negative fraction. The V and J genes are TRBV19 and TRBJ1-2; the D is unclear. CDR3 sequence reads: CASSINTYGYTF. Here the CDR3 DNA reads TGTGCCAGTAGTATAAATACCTATGGCTACACCTTC.